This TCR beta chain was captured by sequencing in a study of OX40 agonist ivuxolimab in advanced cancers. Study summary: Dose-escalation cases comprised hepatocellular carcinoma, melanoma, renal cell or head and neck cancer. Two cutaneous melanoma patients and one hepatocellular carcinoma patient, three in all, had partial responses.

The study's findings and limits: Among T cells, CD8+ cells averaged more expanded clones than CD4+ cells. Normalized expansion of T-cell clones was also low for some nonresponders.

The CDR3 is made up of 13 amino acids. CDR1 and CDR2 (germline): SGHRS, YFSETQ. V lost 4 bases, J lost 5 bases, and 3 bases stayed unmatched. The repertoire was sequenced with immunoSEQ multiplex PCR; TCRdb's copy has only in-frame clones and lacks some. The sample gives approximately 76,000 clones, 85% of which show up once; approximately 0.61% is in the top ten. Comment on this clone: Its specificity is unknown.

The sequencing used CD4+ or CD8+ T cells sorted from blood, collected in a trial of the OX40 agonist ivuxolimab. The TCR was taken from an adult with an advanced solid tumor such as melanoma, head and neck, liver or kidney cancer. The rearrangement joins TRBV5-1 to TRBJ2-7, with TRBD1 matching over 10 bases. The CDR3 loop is CASSQGQGNEQYF. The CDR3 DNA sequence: TGCGCCAGCAGCCAGGGACAGGGGAACGAGCAGTACTTC.